A selection of T cell receptor beta chains follows, all from one sample in a study of T cell repertoires in cytomegalovirus infection. Via MiXCR, TCRdb re-called the reads, giving one row per CDR3 protein. The sample records 55,000 to 85,000 distinct CDR3 sequences, 20% being singletons. Antigens for these TCRs are unknown. Material: CD8+ T cells from cultured PBMCs, obtained from culture after CMV antigen stimulation. The receptors originated from a human donor in good health (CMV status not recorded). Some clones in this sample may be carry-over from other donors' samples. Each CDR3 is given without its conserved first and last residue. The D gene is left open where the match is weak. For some rows the clone size is stated as once, few or many, or as a class when expanded; others skip it.

D	size	V	J	CDR3
TRBD2	-	TRBV10-1	TRBJ2-3	ASSLTSGGDTQY
-	few	TRBV7-8	TRBJ1-5	ASSSLGTLNQPQH
-	few	TRBV2	TRBJ1-5	ASRGFGGGVQPQH
-	-	TRBV13	TRBJ1-1	ASSLVRGGYTEAF
-	-	TRBV7-2	TRBJ2-6	ASSLESTGANVLT
-	few	TRBV6-6	TRBJ1-2	ASSYEQGYGYT
-	many	TRBV12-3/TRBV12-4	TRBJ2-7	ASRRDLPYEQY
-	many	TRBV4-1	TRBJ2-7	ASSQGSVNEQY
-	-	TRBV18	TRBJ2-2	ASSPVGRTGELF
TRBD2	many	TRBV7-2	TRBJ2-7	ASSPRTSKYEQY
-	-	TRBV24-1	TRBJ2-7	ATSETDRSYEQY
TRBD1	-	TRBV12-3/TRBV12-4	TRBJ1-1	ASSFLTGGLGKNTEAF
-	few	TRBV4-1	TRBJ1-2	ASSQTDYYGYT
-	-	TRBV20-1	TRBJ1-5	SAPGDSNQPQH
TRBD2	few	TRBV6-2/TRBV6-3	TRBJ2-7	ASASGGTYEQY
-	-	TRBV12-3/TRBV12-4	TRBJ2-3	ASSPRGRDRYTQY
-	few	TRBV11-2	TRBJ1-1	ASSLGTGRWGTEAF
-	-	TRBV27	TRBJ1-2	ASGGRPYGYT
-	few	TRBV7-9	TRBJ2-7	ASSSSKEEY
TRBD1	-	TRBV7-8	TRBJ2-1	ASTLPGQYYNEQF
-	-	TRBV7-6	TRBJ2-7	ASSRGPDYEQY
-	few	TRBV28	TRBJ2-1	ASSLVGGANNEQF
TRBD2	few	TRBV12-3/TRBV12-4	TRBJ2-3	ASSHTPGTTTSTDTQY
-	-	TRBV10-2	TRBJ2-5	ASSEWELDRQETQY
-	-	TRBV12-3/TRBV12-4	TRBJ2-7	ASSFGRGDTYEQY
-	many	TRBV7-8	TRBJ2-3	ASSLVVNRISTDTQY
-	few	TRBV7-9	TRBJ2-5	ASSPLRGQETQY
-	-	TRBV28	TRBJ1-1	ASSSPRMGSEAF
-	-	TRBV9	TRBJ2-6	ASADTGANVLT
-	-	TRBV11-2	TRBJ1-1	ASSLGQPGPEAF
-	-	TRBV27	TRBJ1-1	ASSYSQLTEAF
-	-	TRBV7-9	TRBJ2-1	ASSLPGSSYNEQF
-	-	TRBV27	TRBJ1-5	ASSFRGGAGQPQH
TRBD1	-	TRBV12-5	TRBJ1-2	ASGGDGQGANYGYT
TRBD1	few	TRBV29-1	TRBJ1-2	SVVGDRNYGYT
TRBD1	-	TRBV7-9	TRBJ2-7	ASSSGTGTGYEQY
TRBD1	-	TRBV4-3	TRBJ1-1	ASSHGQGIGTEAF
-	-	TRBV6-2/TRBV6-3	TRBJ1-1	ASSYSAVVLRGMNTEAF
TRBD1	-	TRBV7-8	TRBJ2-5	ASSLKGAGQETQY
-	few	TRBV7-2	TRBJ2-5	ASSLARGSPREETQY